This passage covers 11 T cell receptor beta chains from one sample sequenced in a study of tissue T cells after allogeneic stem cell transplantation. The protocol was immunoSEQ multiplex PCR, while the TCRdb copy is restricted to in-frame clones and leaves out a portion. This sample has approximately 45,000 clones, with around 72% found just once. Sequencing was carried out using sorted cells pooled from one or two spleens. The source of these receptors is a pool of C57BL/6 mice in good health.

Regarding this clone: The gene names here belong to mouse. The observed sequence ends 1 residue before the CDR3 terminus, with the missing tail filled in from the germline J gene. Additional DNA sequences in this sample encode the identical CDR3. The chain recombines TRBV19 with TRBJ1-1; 10 nucleotides match TRBD1. Germline V lookup: CDR1 FNHDT, CDR2 SITEND (reference sequence). The CDR3 extends over 14 amino acids. Trimming cost V 0 bases and J 4 bases; bases outside gene matches: 0. CDR3 DNA (partial): TGTGCCAGCAGTATAGGGACAGGGGGCACAGAAGTCTTC. This codes for CASSIGTGGTEVF. The CDR3 as a whole reads CASSIGTGGTEVFF.

Only a few counts were recorded for this clone. Germline and genes: mouse. The sequenced fragment ends 1 residue before the CDR3 boundary, so the rest is inferred from the germline J gene. This sequence joins TRBV19 and TRBJ1-3; D remains unclear. The CDR3 has 13 residues. The germline V and J ends were trimmed by 4 bases and 0 bases, with 5 bases remaining between them. From germline, CDR1 is FNHDT and CDR2 SITEND (reference sequence). The part of the CDR3 DNA that was read is TGTGCCAGCAGTCCAAATTCTGGAAATACGCTCTAT. Translating it yields CASSPNSGNTLY. The entire CDR3 sequence reads CASSPNSGNTLYF.

Concerning this clone: Each gene name is a mouse one. Read coverage stops 1 residue before the CDR3 terminus; the germline J gene supplies the remainder. The chain couples TRBV19 to TRBJ2-1; the match to TRBD1 covers 9 bases. Losses at the gene ends were 9 bases for V and 1 base for J; bases not matched to a gene: 2. Germline V gives CDR1 FNHDT, CDR2 SITEND (reference sequence). This CDR3 is built from 13 residues. The part of the CDR3 DNA that was read is TGTGCCATCGGGACAGGGAACTATGCTGAGCAGTTC. Translation gives CAIGTGNYAEQF. The full CDR3 sequence reads CAIGTGNYAEQFF. The full variable domain, completed using reference TRBV19 and TRBJ2-1, is GGIITQTPKFLIGQEGQKLTLKCQQNFNHDTMYWYRQDSGKGLRLIYYSITENDLQKGDLSEGYDASREKKSSFSLTVTSAQKNEMAVFLCAIGTGNYAEQFFGPGTRLTVL.

Concerning this clone itself: Each gene name is a mouse one. The read comes to an end 1 residue before the CDR3 does, leaving the germline J gene to fill in the end. The chain couples TRBV5 to TRBJ1-5; no definite D call. The V and J ends lost 2 bases and 0 bases respectively, with 2 bases between them. Germline CDR1 and CDR2: LGHNA and YNLKQL (reference sequence). The CDR3 runs 13 residues. The CDR3 bases that were read are TGTGCCAGCAGCCAAAATAACAACCAGGCTCCGCTT. It is translated as CASSQNNNQAPL. The CDR3, in full, reads CASSQNNNQAPLF.

Concerning this clone: Gene and germline names: mouse. The CDR3 end lies 1 residue beyond the end of the read and is filled in from the germline J gene. The genes are TRBV3 and TRBJ2-3; D uncertain. The V gene lost 3 bases and the J gene lost 1 base, with 5 bases spanning the gap. The CDR3 contains 13 residues. Germline-derived CDR1 and CDR2 are SNHLY and FYNGKV (reference sequence). The sequenced CDR3 bases are TGTGCCAGCAGCTTTGACGGTGCAGAAACGCTGTAT. Its translation: CASSFDGAETLY. The CDR3 reads in full as CASSFDGAETLYF.

Comment on this clone: Each gene name is a mouse one. The CDR3 end falls 1 residue outside the read, so it is completed with the germline J gene. This rearrangement joins TRBV13-1 to TRBJ1-1; 10 bases map to TRBD1. This CDR3 spans 13 amino acids. Germline assignment: CDR1 NSHNY and CDR2 SYGAGN. The junction had 3 bases not matched to a gene; V was cut back by 3 bases and J by 7 bases. The CDR3: CASSARDRGEVFF. CDR3 DNA (partial): TGTGCCAGCAGTGCCCGGGACAGGGGAGAAGTCTTC.

This clone has a handful of counts. Mouse germline and gene names are used. The sequenced fragment ends 1 residue before the CDR3 boundary, so the rest is inferred from the germline J gene. The rearrangement uses TRBV5 and TRBJ2-7; 8 nucleotides agree with TRBD2. The CDR3 runs 14 residues. CDR1 and CDR2 from the germline V gene are LGHNA and YNLKQL (reference sequence). The V segment lost 3 bases and the J segment 0 bases; nucleotides outside the gene matches: 1. The CDR3 protein is CASSQTGVSYEQYF. The CDR3 bases that were read are TGTGCCAGCAGCCAGACTGGGGTCTCCTATGAACAGTAC.

This clone was observed a handful of times. All gene names here are mouse names. The read terminates 1 residue before the CDR3 end, so the remaining end is supplied by the germline J gene. J is TRBJ2-1 and V is TRBV13-3; 9 bases are shared with TRBD2. Germline lookup yields CDR1 NNHDY and CDR2 SYVADS. This CDR3 is built from 13 residues. Germline trimming cut 6 bases from V and 4 bases from J; bases unmatched to any gene: 2. The CDR3 is CASNGGAYAEQFF. The CDR3 DNA, read in part, is TGTGCCAGCAATGGGGGGGCGTATGCTGAGCAGTTC.

To note about this clone: Gene names follow the mouse nomenclature. The missing CDR3 end, 1 residue past where the read stops, is filled in from the germline J gene. V usage is TRBV13-2 and J usage is TRBJ1-4; D is unresolved. Per the germline V gene, CDR1 is NNHNN and CDR2 is SYGAGS (reference sequence). V was pared by 0 bases and J by 3 bases, with 9 bases between. The CDR3 is 15 amino acids. The chain's CDR3 is CASGDARVANERLFF. The DNA read from the CDR3 is TGTGCCAGCGGTGATGCGAGGGTAGCCAACGAAAGATTATTT.

Worth noting for this clone: Gene and germline names: mouse. The read falls 1 residue short of the CDR3 end, and the missing part is taken from the germline J gene. The chain carries TRBV13-2 and TRBJ2-7; TRBD1 matches at 9 bases. V shed 3 bases and J 5 bases; nucleotides not matched to a gene: 0. Germline V gene lookup returns CDR1 NNHNN and CDR2 SYGAGS (reference sequence). The CDR3 length is 12 residues. CDR3 in amino acids: CASGGTGDEQYF. Partial CDR3 DNA: TGTGCCAGCGGTGGGACAGGGGATGAACAGTAC.

Notes on this clone: Each gene name is a mouse one. The read gets to within 1 residue of the CDR3 end, and the germline J gene fills in the rest. J is TRBJ1-2 and V is TRBV12-2; 9 nucleotides match TRBD1. The CDR3 is 14 amino acids. V was pared by 0 bases and J by 2 bases, with 0 bases of the junction left unmatched. Looked up from germline, CDR1 is SGHLS and CDR2 is HYDKME. Partial CDR3 DNA: TGTGCCAGCTCTCTCGGACAGGGGAACTCCGACTACACC. Its protein is CASSLGQGNSDYT. The entire CDR3 sequence reads CASSLGQGNSDYTF.